This T cell receptor (beta chain) was obtained from a study of vaccination and CD4 T cells after COVID-19. Study in general: The cells in question were stimulated using overlapping spike peptides derived from SARS-CoV-2, HCoV-NL63, HCoV-OC43 and HCoV-229E.

Once obtained from cultured CD4+ T cells, the DNA was sequenced using the Oncomine TCR Beta short-read assay. TCRdb re-analysed the PCR reads in MiXCR, keeping a single row per CDR3 protein. The top ten clones hold around 25% of a sample with under 4,500 distinct CDR3 sequences, 68% of them seen once. On this clonotype itself: The antigen remains unidentified.

The ends were cut back, 5 bases at V and 0 bases at J, with 17 bases in the middle. Germline V CDR1 and CDR2: MNHEY, SMNVEV (reference sequence). The CDR3 has 17 residues. This sample's treatment: roughly 10-day PBMC culture with coronavirus spike peptide pools or control peptides (ViraFEST assay). Alongside around 9.7 IU/ml IL-2 and about 9.1 ug/ml peptide pools, PBMCs were cultured at some 1.9 million per well. The material sequenced was CD4+ T cells from blood, cultured in vitro. The TCR originated in a human donor who had recovered from COVID-19. The chain combines TRBV27 with TRBJ1-5; D might be TRBD1 (5 bases). The CDR3 spells CASSATINRYSNQPQHF. CDR3 coding DNA: TGTGCCAGCAGTGCCACCATCAACAGGTATAGCAATCAGCCCCAGCATTTT.